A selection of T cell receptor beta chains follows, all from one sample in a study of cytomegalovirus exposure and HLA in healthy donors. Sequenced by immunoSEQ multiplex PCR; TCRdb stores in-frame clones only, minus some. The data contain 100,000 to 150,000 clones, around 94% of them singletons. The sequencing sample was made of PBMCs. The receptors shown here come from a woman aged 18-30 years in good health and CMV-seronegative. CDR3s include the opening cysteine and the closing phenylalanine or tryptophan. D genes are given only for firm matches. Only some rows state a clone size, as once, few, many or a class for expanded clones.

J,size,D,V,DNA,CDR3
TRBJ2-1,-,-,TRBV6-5,TGTGCCAGCAGTTACAGGGCTGAGGGATCGAATGAGCAGTTCTTC,CASSYRAEGSNEQFF
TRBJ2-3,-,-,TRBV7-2,TGTGCCAGCTCTAGCACAGATACGCAGTATTTT,CASSSTDTQYF
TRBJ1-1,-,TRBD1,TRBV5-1,TGCGCCAGCAGCAGGGACAGGCAGAACACTGAAGCTTTCTTT,CASSRDRQNTEAFF
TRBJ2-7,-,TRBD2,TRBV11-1,TGTGCCAGCCACTTAACGGGAGGCTCGTACGAGCAGTACTTC,CASHLTGGSYEQYF
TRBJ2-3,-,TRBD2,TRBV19,TGTGCCAGTAACCCGGGACTAGCGGGAGGAATGGATACGCAGTATTTT,CASNPGLAGGMDTQYF
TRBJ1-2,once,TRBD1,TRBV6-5,TGTGCCAGCAGCGTCAACAGGGGGTATAACTATGGCTACACCTTC,CASSVNRGYNYGYTF
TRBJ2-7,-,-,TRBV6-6,TGTGCCAGCAGTTACGTTACAGCCGAGCAGTACTTC,CASSYVTAEQYF
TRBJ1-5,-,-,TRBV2,TGTGCCAGCAGTGAATTAGGGGGGGTTGGACAGCCCCAGCATTTT,CASSELGGVGQPQHF
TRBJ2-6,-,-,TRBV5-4,TGTGCCAGCAGCCTAGTCTCTGGGGCCAACGTCCTGACTTTC,CASSLVSGANVLTF
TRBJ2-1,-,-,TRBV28,TGTGCCAGCAGTTCGTCCGCTCGGAATGAGCAGTTCTTC,CASSSSARNEQFF
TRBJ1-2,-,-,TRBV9,TGTGCCAGCAGCGAATACGGGGACTATGGCTACACCTTC,CASSEYGDYGYTF
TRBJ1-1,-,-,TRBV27,TGTGCCAGCAAGCCCCGACAGACCATGAACACTGAAGCTTTCTTT,CASKPRQTMNTEAFF